These 4 T cell receptor beta chains were sequenced from one sample in a study of CD8 T cells in ankylosing spondylitis. MiXCR was run by TCRdb on the 5' RACE reads, yielding one entry per CDR3 protein. The sample comprises 250,000 to 300,000 distinct CDR3 sequences, about 20% of which are singletons, and 7.5% to 9% rests with the top ten. Input material: blood, either unsorted or a sorted T cell fraction (not recorded which). These receptors were taken from a male donor with ankylosing spondylitis or in good health (not recorded which).

The CDR3 bases are TGTGCCAGCAGCTTAGACAGCTTCTCAAACATTCAGTACTTC. It yields the protein CASSLDSFSNIQYF. The chain uses TRBV7-2 and TRBJ2-4; no clear D gene. Per germline, CDR1 SGHTA and CDR2 FQGNSA. The V end lost 1 base, the J end lost 6 bases, and 10 bases lay between the germline ends. The CDR3 loop spans 14 amino acids.

The chain uses TRBV6-1 and TRBJ2-3; 9 bases agree with TRBD2. Germline CDR1 reads MNHNS; CDR2 reads SASEGT. This CDR3 spans 14 amino acids. The J segment lost 5 bases and the V segment lost 6 bases, leaving 6 bases of the junction unmatched. CDR3 sequence: CASRSSGTGDTQYF. Here the CDR3 DNA reads TGTGCCAGCAGATCTAGCGGGACGGGAGATACGCAGTATTTT.

The chain links TRBV6-1 to TRBJ2-1, with D perhaps TRBD1 (6 bases). V was pared by 10 bases and J by 3 bases, with 16 bases between. Germline CDR1 reads MNHNS; CDR2 reads SASEGT. The length of the CDR3 is 14 residues. This CDR3 is CATIGGSVYNEQFF. In DNA form, the CDR3 reads TGTGCCACCATAGGGGGTTCCGTCTACAATGAGCAGTTCTTC.

There are a few counts of this clonotype. The chain has TRBV6-2 or TRBV6-3 and TRBJ2-7, with D possibly matching TRBD2 (6 bases). This CDR3 is built from 15 residues. CDR1 and CDR2 (germline): MNHEY, SVGEGT. Trimming removed 4 bases from V and 2 bases from J, with 15 bases in between. The CDR3 nucleotides read TGTGCCAGCAGTTTTCGGGGGAGAAGGCCCTACGAGCAGTACGTC. Encoded protein: CASSFRGRRPYEQYV.